This T cell receptor beta chain was identified in a study of CD8 T cells in ankylosing spondylitis (dated by TCRdb to 2016 to 2017). About the investigation overall: The study set out to find disease-linked TCR variants by profiling T cell receptor beta repertoires in ankylosing spondylitis patients and healthy donors. Samples of peripheral blood were taken, and for ankylosing spondylitis patients, synovial fluid was collected as well. In total, the full study cohort was made up of 95 to 110 healthy donors and 25 ankylosing spondylitis patients. Overall results and qualifications from the work: According to the report, matched synovial fluid samples from ankylosing spondylitis patients were significantly enriched for the disease-linked clones. In peripheral blood, the disease-linked clones were found at relatively low frequencies and had a CD8+ phenotype. A TCR beta motif of fewer than 10 highly homologous amino acid variants appeared characteristic of blood from ankylosing spondylitis patients. Some of the motif variants had been reported before in the synovial fluid and blood of reactive arthritis patients, a finding that suggests common disease-initiation mechanisms.

This sample was sequenced with an Illumina HiSeq 2500. Quantitative 5'-RACE with molecular barcodes was the method used to prepare the TCR beta libraries. Under the source paper's analysis protocol: A new computational method based on a probabilistic model of VDJ rearrangement was used to identify disease-linked TCR variants. TCRdb itself trimmed the public reads at Q25 with fastp, ran MiXCR and retained productive beta chains. Rows with a matching CDR3 protein are joined into one entry that keeps the most common DNA and genes. These V and J calls originate from TCRdb's pipeline instead of the authors' own analysis. The sample records 250,000 to 350,000 distinct CDR3 sequences, 20% of which are singletons. Together, the top ten hold less than 9% of the sample. In this sample, this clonotype turned up a few times. It has no known antigen specificity. Per-base qualities were not stored, and no clone one base away is much larger.

Clipping removes 1 base from V and 4 bases from J, with 12 as the unmatched junction base count. CDR1 and CDR2 are read off the germline V gene as SGHDN and FVKESK. The cysteine opens and the phenylalanine closes a CDR3 of 17 amino acids. Here the CDR3 DNA is all that survives: 51 bases in frame from base 1. The sequencing input was blood, either unsorted or a sorted T cell fraction (not recorded which). The V gene is TRBV14 and the J gene is TRBJ1-1; 7 bases in between match TRBD1. The receptor was derived from a male donor with ankylosing spondylitis or in good health (not recorded which). Read as DNA, the sequence is TGTGCCAGCAGCCAAGTTCCCCCCTGGACAGGCGTCACTGAAGCTTTCTTT. This encodes CASSQVPPWTGVTEAFF.